This TCR beta chain was identified in a study of technical replicates of blood from a few donors. This table comes from immunoSEQ multiplex PCR, and its TCRdb copy is limited to in-frame clones, with some not included. This sample yields tens of thousands of clones, of which nearly 98% are seen a single time; over 0.13% belongs to the top ten. Sequencing was performed on T cells isolated from PBMCs. This TCR was sampled from a human donor in good health.

The CDR3 sequence is CASRWTSGSYEQYF. The CDR3 DNA sequence: TGTGCCAGCAGGTGGACTAGCGGTTCCTACGAGCAGTACTTC. The gene calls are TRBV6-5 and TRBJ2-7, with 10 bases that match TRBD2. The junction had 3 bases not matched to a gene; V was cut back by 6 bases and J by 1 base. Germline V gene data show CDR1 as MNHEY and CDR2 as SVGAGI. The CDR3 is made up of 14 amino acids.